These 28 T cell receptor beta chains share one sample of origin, sequenced in a study of CD8 T cells in Susac syndrome. RNA was extracted with the RNeasy kit, and a quantity of roughly 0.5 to 1 ug was reverse transcribed using random hexamers. TCRdb processed the immunoSEQ multiplex PCR reads anew with MiXCR; each CDR3 protein has one entry. The sample records 200,000 to 300,000 distinct CDR3 sequences, around 93% being singletons. Sequencing input: CD4+ T cells from PBMCs. The receptors stem from a human donor with multiple sclerosis.

This sequence joins TRBV27 and TRBJ2-3; 7 bases fit TRBD2. V shed 10 bases and J 2 bases; nucleotides not matched to a gene: 9. CDR1 and CDR2 from the germline V gene are MNHEY and SMNVEV (reference sequence). The length of the CDR3 is 14 residues. The CDR3: CATSLLAPTDTQYF. The CDR3 DNA sequence: TGTGCCACTTCCCTACTAGCGCCCACAGATACGCAGTATTTT.

The rearrangement links TRBV3-1 to TRBJ2-3, with a tentative D call TRBD1 (7 bases). V lost 4 bases to trimming and J lost 11 bases, with 16 bases between them. The V gene's germline CDR1 is LGHDT and CDR2 YNNKEL (reference sequence). The length of the CDR3 is 13 residues. The CDR3 loop reads CASSLRDREVQYF. DNA of the CDR3: TGTGCCAGCAGCCTTCGTGACAGGGAGGTGCAGTATTTT.

This chain links TRBV24-1 with TRBJ1-1; 9 bases fit TRBD1. CDR1 and CDR2 (germline): KGHDR, SFDVKD. The CDR3 has 15 residues. The trim removed 2 bases at V and 3 bases at J, leaving 3 bases unmatched. CDR3 nucleotides: TGTGCCACCAGTGATTCGAGGACAGGGGACACTGAAGCTTTCTTT. Protein sequence: CATSDSRTGDTEAFF.

This chain connects TRBV4-2 to TRBJ1-4; D unresolved. Germline CDR1 and CDR2: LGHNA and YNFKEQ. CDR3 length: 16 amino acids. Trimming pared 3 bases from V and 8 bases from J, leaving 19 bases between. The DNA of the CDR3 is TGTGCCAGCAGCCAGACACGGGTAGGGTTGGAAGAAAAACTGTTTTTT. This codes for CASSQTRVGLEEKLFF.

This chain connects TRBV3-1 to TRBJ2-1, with 7 bases identical to TRBD1. The ends lost 1 base at V and 9 bases at J; junction bases unmatched: 6. Germline CDR1 reads LGHDT; CDR2 reads YNNKEL (reference sequence). The CDR3 spans 14 residues. DNA of the CDR3: TGTGCCAGCAGCCAAGTAGGCAGGGACAGTGAGCAGTTCTTC. Translating gives CASSQVGRDSEQFF.

V and J are TRBV9 and TRBJ2-1; 7 bases agree with TRBD2. Trimming took 3 bases from V and 0 from J; bases not matched to a gene: 12. This CDR3 spans 18 amino acids. The V gene's germline CDR1 is SGDLS and CDR2 YYNGEE. This CDR3 is CASSAGTNKPSSYNEQFF. The CDR3 nucleotides read TGTGCCAGCAGCGCCGGGACTAATAAGCCAAGCTCCTACAATGAGCAGTTCTTC.

V gene TRBV19 combines with J gene TRBJ2-2, with a tentative D call TRBD2 (5 bases). Germline CDR1 and CDR2: LNHDA and SQIVND (reference sequence). The CDR3 extends over 15 amino acids. V was clipped by 6 bases and J by 0 bases, with 11 bases between them. This chain's CDR3 is CASSKGSANTGELFF. Here the CDR3 DNA reads TGTGCCAGTAGCAAAGGGAGCGCGAACACCGGGGAGCTGTTTTTT.

The genes are TRBV27 and TRBJ2-7, with 8 bases aligning to TRBD2. Trimming at V came to 2 bases and at J to 0 bases, leaving 3 bases not matched to a gene. This CDR3 is built from 15 residues. The germline CDR1 and CDR2 sequences are MNHEY and SMNVEV (reference sequence). CDR3 DNA sequence: TGTGCCAGCAGTTTACGGGGGGGAAGCTCCTACGAGCAGTACTTC. Its translation: CASSLRGGSSYEQYF.

The chain has TRBV28 and TRBJ2-7, with D unclear. Germline CDR1 is MDHEN and CDR2 is SYDVKM. This CDR3 is 14 amino acids long. Deletions cut 5 bases from V and 1 base from J, with 12 bases between. Here the CDR3 DNA reads TGTGCCAGCAGTGAAATAGGGCTATCCTACGAGCAGTACTTC. Its protein product is CASSEIGLSYEQYF.

The V and J genes are TRBV20-1 and TRBJ1-2; the D gene is possibly TRBD1 (5 bases). Germline values: CDR1 DFQATT, CDR2 SNEGSKA (reference sequence). The V end was cut by 6 bases, the J end by 2 bases, with 13 bases between. The CDR3 loop spans 13 amino acids. The chain's CDR3 is CSALVRANYGYTF. The CDR3 DNA sequence: TGCAGTGCCCTAGTCAGGGCCAACTATGGCTACACCTTC.

V usage is TRBV5-1 and J usage is TRBJ2-3; no definite D call. V was cut by 0 bases and J by 0 bases, with 8 bases left in between. The CDR3 is made up of 15 amino acids. From germline, CDR1 is SGHRS and CDR2 YFSETQ. This chain's CDR3 is CASSLGRYSTDTQYF. In DNA form, the CDR3 reads TGCGCCAGCAGCTTGGGACGGTATAGCACAGATACGCAGTATTTT.

The rearrangement joins TRBV5-6 to TRBJ1-1; 8 positions match TRBD1. Germline lookup yields CDR1 SGHDT and CDR2 YYEEEE. The V and J ends lost 3 bases and 7 bases, in that order; junction bases with no gene match: 8. This CDR3 region has 14 residues. The CDR3 nucleotides are TGTGCCAGCAGCTACAGGGGGGGGAATGGTGAAGCTTTCTTT. Its protein is CASSYRGGNGEAFF. Complete variable domain (other parts from reference TRBV5-6 and TRBJ1-1): DAGVTQSPTHLIKTRGQQVTLRCSPKSGHDTVSWYQQALGQGPQFIFQYYEEEERQRGNFPDRFSGHQFPNYSSELNVNALLLGDSALYLCASSYRGGNGEAFFGQGTRLTVV.

This chain connects TRBV28 to TRBJ1-1; possible D gene TRBD1, 5 bases. V was trimmed by 6 bases and J by 1 base, leaving 12 bases between them. The CDR3 length is 14 residues. CDR1 and CDR2 from the germline V gene are MDHEN and SYDVKM. The CDR3 is CASRRPGPNTEAFF. CDR3 nucleotide sequence: TGTGCCAGCAGGCGCCCAGGGCCGAACACTGAAGCTTTCTTT.

The gene calls are TRBV12-3 or TRBV12-4 and TRBJ2-1; D ambiguous. CDR3 length equals 14 residues. V lost 1 base and J 10 bases, leaving 14 bases between the germline ends. The chain's CDR3 is CASSLGGGPQEQFF. In DNA form, the CDR3 reads TGTGCCAGCAGTTTAGGCGGCGGCCCCCAGGAGCAGTTCTTC.

The chain carries TRBV7-6 and TRBJ1-4; no reliable D call. The V gene lost 5 bases and the J gene lost 8 bases, with 12 bases spanning the gap. CDR3 length: 13 amino acids. Germline-derived CDR1 and CDR2 are SGHVS and FNYEAQ. CDR3 amino acids: CASSPYSGEKLFF. CDR3 sequence (DNA): TGTGCCAGCAGCCCTTACAGTGGAGAAAAACTGTTTTTT.

For the CDR3, the DNA is TGTGCCAGCAGCTTAGATAGCGGGGGGGTCAATGAGCAGTTCTTC. Translated, it gives CASSLDSGGVNEQFF. This chain joins TRBV7-9 and TRBJ2-1; 11 bases fit TRBD2. Germline-derived CDR1 and CDR2 are SEHNR and FQNEAQ (reference sequence). With V trimmed by 1 base and J by 6 bases, 2 bases remained unmatched. The CDR3 contains 15 residues. Full variable domain (missing parts from reference TRBV7-9 and TRBJ2-1): DTGVSQNPRHKITKRGQNVTFRCDPISEHNRLYWYRQTLGQGPEFLTYFQNEAQLEKSRLLSDRFSAERPKGSFSTLEIQRTEQGDSAMYLCASSLDSGGVNEQFFGPGTRLTVL.

The chain carries TRBV3-1 and TRBJ2-7; 10 bases match TRBD1. There are 15 residues in the CDR3. Germline-derived CDR1 and CDR2 are LGHDT and YNNKEL (reference sequence). Trimming took 4 bases from V and 7 from J; bases not matched to a gene: 10. The CDR3 nucleotides are TGTGCCAGCAGCCTAACTGGACAGGGGGTTCAAGAGCAGTACTTC. Protein sequence: CASSLTGQGVQEQYF.

The chain is built from TRBV20-1 and TRBJ2-3; 7 bases line up with TRBD2. The J segment lost 7 bases and the V segment lost 7 bases, leaving 17 bases of the junction unmatched. The CDR3 has 15 residues. CDR1 DFQATT and CDR2 SNEGSKA come from the germline V gene (reference sequence). CDR3 DNA: TGCAGTGGAAAACGGGAGGCCCCAAGTAAGAATACGCAGTATTTT. Residues: CSGKREAPSKNTQYF.

This chain connects TRBV4-1 to TRBJ2-3; TRBD2 aligns across 8 bases. The CDR3 is made up of 15 amino acids. Germline lookup yields CDR1 MGHRA and CDR2 YSYEKL. The V segment lost 4 bases and the J segment 0 bases; nucleotides outside the gene matches: 3. CDR3 in amino acids: CASSLASGSTDTQYF. DNA for the CDR3: TGCGCCAGCAGCCTCGCTAGCGGGAGCACAGATACGCAGTATTTT.

V is TRBV6-1 and J is TRBJ1-6; D is ambiguous. Germline V gene lookup returns CDR1 MNHNS and CDR2 SASEGT. The CDR3 has 13 residues. Between the trimmed V and J ends, which lost 4 bases and 12 bases, there was a span of 13 bases. The chain's CDR3 is CASSVGQAGPLHF. The CDR3 DNA reads TGTGCCAGCAGTGTCGGGCAGGCGGGACCCCTCCACTTT.

The genes are TRBV20-1 and TRBJ1-2, with 7 nucleotides matching TRBD1. Per germline, CDR1 DFQATT and CDR2 SNEGSKA (reference sequence). The V gene end was trimmed by 6 bases and the J gene end by 7 bases; junction bases not matched to a gene: 8. The CDR3 loop spans 12 amino acids. This CDR3 reads CSASRQGTGYTF. CDR3 DNA sequence: TGCAGTGCCAGCCGACAGGGAACTGGCTACACCTTC.

The sample holds one count of this clonotype. This chain joins TRBV5-4 and TRBJ2-5, with 7 bases that match TRBD2. This CDR3 has 16 amino acids. Trimming removed 0 bases from V and 6 bases from J; junction bases left unmatched: 11. Germline CDR1 reads SGHNT; CDR2 reads YYREEE (reference sequence). CDR3 nucleotides: TGTGCCAGCAGCTTGGCCGCTGCGGGGGTTGGAAAGACCCAGTACTTC. Protein sequence: CASSLAAAGVGKTQYF.

The chain carries TRBV9 and TRBJ2-3, with unresolved D. This CDR3 has 15 residues. Trimming cost V 0 bases and J 0 bases, with 8 bases left between them. CDR1 is SGDLS and CDR2 is YYNGEE in the germline V gene. This CDR3 is CASSVAKISTDTQYF. The CDR3 coding sequence is TGTGCCAGCAGCGTAGCAAAGATAAGCACAGATACGCAGTATTTT. Based on the CDR3 plus reference TRBV9 and TRBJ2-3, the full variable domain is DSGVTQTPKHLITATGQRVTLRCSPRSGDLSVYWYQQSLDQGLQFLIQYYNGEERAKGNILERFSAQQFPDLHSELNLSSLELGDSALYFCASSVAKISTDTQYFGPGTRLTVL.

V and J are TRBV29-1 and TRBJ2-1; D ambiguous. The germline V gene encodes CDR1 SQVTM and CDR2 ANQGSEA. This CDR3 comprises 8 residues. V lost 6 bases to trimming and J lost 7 bases, with 1 base between them. The CDR3 loop reads CSVNEQFF. The CDR3 bases are TGCAGCGTGAATGAGCAGTTCTTC.

This clonotype has a single count. This sequence joins TRBV12-3 or TRBV12-4 and TRBJ2-4; unclear D gene. Trimming shortened V by 5 bases and J by 8 bases, and 16 bases separated the two germline ends. The CDR3 spans 14 residues. The CDR3 reads CASSPDAGVDIQYF. The CDR3 coding sequence is TGTGCCAGCAGTCCAGACGCTGGGGTTGACATTCAGTACTTC.

This clonotype appeared a single time. The rearrangement uses TRBV29-1 and TRBJ1-1, with 8 bases lining up with TRBD1. The CDR3 extends over 14 amino acids. With V trimmed by 7 bases and J by 3 bases, 10 bases remained unmatched. Germline-derived CDR1 and CDR2 are SQVTM and ANQGSEA. The CDR3 reads CSARTGPRDTEAFF. As DNA, the CDR3 is TGCAGCGCGAGGACAGGGCCTCGGGACACTGAAGCTTTCTTT.

The chain couples TRBV18 to TRBJ1-1; 7 positions agree with TRBD1. The CDR3 is 17 amino acids. V shed 1 base and J 4 bases; nucleotides not matched to a gene: 12. Germline V gives CDR1 KGHSH, CDR2 LQKENI. In nucleotides, the CDR3 is TGTGCCAGCTCACCACAGAACGCAGGGGGACGTGGCACTGAAGCTTTCTTT. Amino acids: CASSPQNAGGRGTEAFF.

This chain connects TRBV18 to TRBJ2-1; D not resolved. The CDR3 covers 14 residues. Germline-derived CDR1 and CDR2 are KGHSH and LQKENI. V shed 3 bases and J shed 0 bases, with 6 bases lying between them. DNA of the CDR3: TGTGCCAGCTCACCTATCAGCTCCTACAATGAGCAGTTCTTC. Translating it yields CASSPISSYNEQFF.